This TCR beta chain was recovered during a study of CD8 T cells in ankylosing spondylitis. Findings of the study overall: The study looked at matched synovial fluid samples from ankylosing spondylitis patients. Disease-linked clones were reported to be significantly enriched there.

The CDR3 has 15 residues. Trimming cost V 2 bases and J 0 bases, with 9 bases left between them. The germline CDR1 and CDR2 sequences are MNHEY and SVGEGT. Libraries of TCR beta came from quantitative 5'-RACE with molecular barcodes. TCRdb re-called the 5' RACE reads through MiXCR, storing one row per CDR3 protein. The repertoire holds around 130,000 distinct CDR3 sequences, with roughly a tenth as singletons. This clonotype has ten or more counts. Its antigen is not known. Sample: blood, either unsorted or a sorted T cell fraction (not recorded which). The receptor comes from a male donor with ankylosing spondylitis or in good health (not recorded which). The J gene is TRBJ2-3, the V gene TRBV6-2 or TRBV6-3; perhaps TRBD2 as D (6 bases). CDR3 amino acids: CASSYRRGSTDTQYF. For the CDR3, the DNA is TGTGCCAGCAGTTACCGGCGGGGCAGCACAGATACGCAGTATTTT.